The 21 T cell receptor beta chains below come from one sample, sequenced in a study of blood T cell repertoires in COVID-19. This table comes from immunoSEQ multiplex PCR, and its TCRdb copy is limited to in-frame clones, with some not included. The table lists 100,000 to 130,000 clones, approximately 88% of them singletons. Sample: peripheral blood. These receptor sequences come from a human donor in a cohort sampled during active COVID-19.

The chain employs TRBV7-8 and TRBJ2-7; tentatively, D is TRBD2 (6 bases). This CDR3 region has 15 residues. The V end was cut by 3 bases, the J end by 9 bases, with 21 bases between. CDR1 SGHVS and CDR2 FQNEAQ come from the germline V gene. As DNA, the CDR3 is TGTGCCAGCAGCTTCCCGGGTAGCGGACCAGAGGGGCAGTACTTC. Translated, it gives CASSFPGSGPEGQYF.

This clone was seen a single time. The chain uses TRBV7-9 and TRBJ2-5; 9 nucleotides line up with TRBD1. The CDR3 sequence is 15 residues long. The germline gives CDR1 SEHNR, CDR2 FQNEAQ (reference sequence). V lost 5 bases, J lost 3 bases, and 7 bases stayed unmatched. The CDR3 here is CASSAQTGGEETQYF. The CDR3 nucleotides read TGTGCCAGCAGCGCCCAGACAGGGGGGGAAGAGACCCAGTACTTC.

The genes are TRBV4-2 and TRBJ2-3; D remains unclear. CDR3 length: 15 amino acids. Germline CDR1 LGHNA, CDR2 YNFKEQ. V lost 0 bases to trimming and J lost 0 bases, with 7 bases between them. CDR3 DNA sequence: TGTGCCAGCAGCCAAGATCGACTTAGCACAGATACGCAGTATTTT. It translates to CASSQDRLSTDTQYF.

The DNA of the CDR3 is TGTGCCAGCAGCTTAAAGGTCCGGAGACTAGCGGGAGAGGGGACCGGGGAGCTGTTTTTT. Amino acid sequence: CASSLKVRRLAGEGTGELFF. The chain combines TRBV7-3 with TRBJ2-2; 12 bases map to TRBD2. CDR1 and CDR2 from the germline V gene are SGHTA and FQGTGA. CDR3 length equals 20 residues. Losses at the gene ends were 1 base for V and 5 bases for J; bases not matched to a gene: 14.

CDR3 protein: CASSPGTGETQYF. CDR3 sequence (DNA): TGTGCCAGTAGTCCGGGGACAGGGGAGACCCAGTACTTC. The rearrangement uses TRBV19 and TRBJ2-5; 9 nucleotides agree with TRBD1. V was pared by 5 bases and J by 5 bases, with 3 bases of the junction left unmatched. Germline V CDR1 and CDR2: LNHDA, SQIVND (reference sequence). This CDR3 contains 13 residues. Supplemented by reference TRBV19 and TRBJ2-5, the full variable domain reads DGGITQSPKYLFRKEGQNVTLSCEQNLNHDAMYWYRQDPGQGLRLIYYSQIVNDFQKGDIAEGYSVSREKKESFPLTVTSAQKNPTAFYLCASSPGTGETQYFGPGTRLLVL.

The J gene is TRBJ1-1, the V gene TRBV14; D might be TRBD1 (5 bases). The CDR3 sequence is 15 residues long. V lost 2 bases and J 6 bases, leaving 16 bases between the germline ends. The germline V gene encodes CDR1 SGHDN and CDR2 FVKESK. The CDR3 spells CASSQIPGGVPEAFF. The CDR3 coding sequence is TGTGCCAGCAGCCAAATCCCGGGGGGAGTTCCTGAAGCTTTCTTT.

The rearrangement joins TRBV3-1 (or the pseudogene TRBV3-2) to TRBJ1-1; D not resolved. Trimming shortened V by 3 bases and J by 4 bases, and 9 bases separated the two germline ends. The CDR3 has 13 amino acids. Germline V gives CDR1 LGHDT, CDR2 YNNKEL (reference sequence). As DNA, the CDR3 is TGTGCCAGCAGCCAGTCTCGGGGCACTGAAGCTTTCTTT. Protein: CASSQSRGTEAFF.

The CDR3 nucleotides read TGTGCCAGCAGCCAAACCACCGGGACTAGTATGTTCTTC. Residues: CASSQTTGTSMFF. The rearrangement links TRBV14 to TRBJ2-1; 8 bases align to TRBD2. The V gene's germline CDR1 is SGHDN and CDR2 FVKESK. The CDR3 contains 13 residues. V was pared by 2 bases and J by 15 bases, with 9 bases of the junction left unmatched.

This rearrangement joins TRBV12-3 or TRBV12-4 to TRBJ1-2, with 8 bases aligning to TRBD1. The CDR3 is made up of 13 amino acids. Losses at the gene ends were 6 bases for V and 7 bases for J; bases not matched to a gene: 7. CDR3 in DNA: TGTGCCAGCAGAAGGACAGGGTTAAGTGGCTACACCTTC. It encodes CASRRTGLSGYTF.

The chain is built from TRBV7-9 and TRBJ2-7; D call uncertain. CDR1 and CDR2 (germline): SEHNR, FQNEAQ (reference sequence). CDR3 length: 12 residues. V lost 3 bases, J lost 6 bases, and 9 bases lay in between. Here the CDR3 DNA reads TGTGCCAGCAGCTTCTGGTCGGGCGAGCAGTACTTC. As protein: CASSFWSGEQYF.

The CDR3 DNA sequence: TGTGCCAGCAGTTACGGGAGCCATGGTAATTCACCCCTCCACTTT. Translation gives CASSYGSHGNSPLHF. This chain connects TRBV6-5 to TRBJ1-6; D gene uncertain. Trimming took off 2 bases at V and 6 bases at J, with 11 bases between the two ends. This CDR3 has 15 residues. Germline CDR1 is MNHEY and CDR2 is SVGAGI.

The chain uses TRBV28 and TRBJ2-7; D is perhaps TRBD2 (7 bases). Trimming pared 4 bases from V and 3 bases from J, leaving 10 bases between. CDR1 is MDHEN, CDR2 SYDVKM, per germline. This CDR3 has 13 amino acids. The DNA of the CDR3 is TGTGCCAGCAGTTACGGGGGGCTCTACGAGCAGTACTTC. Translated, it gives CASSYGGLYEQYF.

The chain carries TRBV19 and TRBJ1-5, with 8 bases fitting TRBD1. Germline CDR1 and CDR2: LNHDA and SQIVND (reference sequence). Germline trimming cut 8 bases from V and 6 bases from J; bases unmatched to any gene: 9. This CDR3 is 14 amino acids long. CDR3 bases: TGTGCCAGTTCCGGACAGGGAGGGTCTCAGCCCCAGCATTTT. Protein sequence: CASSGQGGSQPQHF.

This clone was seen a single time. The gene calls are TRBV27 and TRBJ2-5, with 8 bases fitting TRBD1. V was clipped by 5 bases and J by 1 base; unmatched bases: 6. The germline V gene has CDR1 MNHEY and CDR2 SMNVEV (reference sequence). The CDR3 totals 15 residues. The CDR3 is CASSPADRAQETQYF. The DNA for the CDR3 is TGTGCCAGCAGTCCTGCGGACAGGGCCCAAGAGACCCAGTACTTC.

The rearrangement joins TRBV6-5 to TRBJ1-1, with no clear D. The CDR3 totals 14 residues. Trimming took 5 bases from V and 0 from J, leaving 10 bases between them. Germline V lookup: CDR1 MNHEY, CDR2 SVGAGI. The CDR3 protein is CASSPLEVNTEAFF. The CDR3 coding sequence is TGTGCCAGCAGTCCCCTCGAGGTGAACACTGAAGCTTTCTTT.

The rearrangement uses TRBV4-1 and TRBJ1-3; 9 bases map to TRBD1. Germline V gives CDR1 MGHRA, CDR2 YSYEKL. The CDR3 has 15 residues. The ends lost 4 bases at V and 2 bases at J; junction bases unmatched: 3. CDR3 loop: CASSPTGGAGNTIYF. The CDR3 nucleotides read TGCGCCAGCAGCCCTACAGGGGGCGCTGGAAACACCATATATTTT.

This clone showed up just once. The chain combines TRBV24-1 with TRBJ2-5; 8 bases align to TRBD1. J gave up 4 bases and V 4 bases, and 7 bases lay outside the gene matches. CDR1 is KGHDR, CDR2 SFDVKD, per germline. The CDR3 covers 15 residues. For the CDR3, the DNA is TGTGCCACCAGTGACCTGCAGGGGGCTAGAGAGACCCAGTACTTC. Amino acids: CATSDLQGARETQYF.

The CDR3 reads CASSYRGGAGQPQHF. The CDR3 coding sequence is TGTGCCAGCAGTTACCGGGGGGGCGCGGGGCAGCCCCAGCATTTT. This chain links TRBV6-5 with TRBJ1-5, with D possibly being TRBD1 (6 bases). Looked up from germline, CDR1 is MNHEY and CDR2 is SVGAGI. The CDR3 contains 15 residues. V was shortened by 2 bases and J by 7 bases, with 15 bases between the two germline ends.

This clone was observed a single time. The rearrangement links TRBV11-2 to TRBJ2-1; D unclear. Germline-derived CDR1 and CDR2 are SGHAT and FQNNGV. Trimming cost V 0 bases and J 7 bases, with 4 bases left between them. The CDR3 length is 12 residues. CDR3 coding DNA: TGTGCCAGCAGCTTAGACCGGAATGAGCAGTTCTTC. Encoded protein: CASSLDRNEQFF.

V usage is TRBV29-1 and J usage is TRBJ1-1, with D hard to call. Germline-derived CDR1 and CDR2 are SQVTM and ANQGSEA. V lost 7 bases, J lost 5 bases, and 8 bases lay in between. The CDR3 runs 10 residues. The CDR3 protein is CSALDTEAFF. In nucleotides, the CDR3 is TGCAGCGCCCTAGATACTGAAGCTTTCTTT. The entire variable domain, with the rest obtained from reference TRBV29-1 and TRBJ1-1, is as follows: SAVISQKPSRDICQRGTSLTIQCQVDSQVTMMFWYRQQPGQSLTLIATANQGSEATYESGFVIDKFPISRPNLTFSTLTVSNMSPEDSSIYLCSALDTEAFFGQGTRLTVV.

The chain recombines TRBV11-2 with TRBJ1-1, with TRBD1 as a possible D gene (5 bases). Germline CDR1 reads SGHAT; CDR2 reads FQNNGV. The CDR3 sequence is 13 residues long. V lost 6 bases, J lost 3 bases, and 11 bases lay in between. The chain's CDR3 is CASRDPGYTEAFF. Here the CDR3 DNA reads TGTGCCAGCAGGGACCCAGGGTACACTGAAGCTTTCTTT.